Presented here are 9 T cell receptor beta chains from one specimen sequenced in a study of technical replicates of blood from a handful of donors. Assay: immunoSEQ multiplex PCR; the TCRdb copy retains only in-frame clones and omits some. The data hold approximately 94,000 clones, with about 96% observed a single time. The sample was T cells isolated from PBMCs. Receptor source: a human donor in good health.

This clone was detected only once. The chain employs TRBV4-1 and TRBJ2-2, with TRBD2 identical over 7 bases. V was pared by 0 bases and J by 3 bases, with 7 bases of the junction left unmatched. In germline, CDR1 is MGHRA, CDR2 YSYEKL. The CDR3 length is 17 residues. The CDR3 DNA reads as TGCGCCAGCAGCCAAGAATCAGCGGGATTTGACACCGGGGAGCTGTTTTTT. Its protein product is CASSQESAGFDTGELFF.

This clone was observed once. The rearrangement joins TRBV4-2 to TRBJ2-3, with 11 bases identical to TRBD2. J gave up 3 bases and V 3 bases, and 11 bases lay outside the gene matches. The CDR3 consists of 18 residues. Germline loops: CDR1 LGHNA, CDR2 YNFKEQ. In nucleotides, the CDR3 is TGTGCCAGCAGCCAGACGCTTATGGTAGCGGGAGGGACAGATACGCAGTATTTT. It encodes CASSQTLMVAGGTDTQYF.

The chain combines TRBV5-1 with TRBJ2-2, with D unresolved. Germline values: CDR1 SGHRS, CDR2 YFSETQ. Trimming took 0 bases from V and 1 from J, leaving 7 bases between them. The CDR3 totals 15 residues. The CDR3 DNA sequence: TGCGCCAGCAGCTTGGGACAATTGAACACCGGGGAGCTGTTTTTT. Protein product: CASSLGQLNTGELFF.

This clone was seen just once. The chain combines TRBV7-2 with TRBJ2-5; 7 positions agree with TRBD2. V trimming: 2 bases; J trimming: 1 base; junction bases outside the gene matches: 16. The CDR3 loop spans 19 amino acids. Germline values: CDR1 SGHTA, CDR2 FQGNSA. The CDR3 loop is CASSLYPPPLRELQETQYF. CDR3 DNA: TGTGCCAGCAGCTTATATCCCCCCCCCTTGCGGGAGCTCCAAGAGACCCAGTACTTC.

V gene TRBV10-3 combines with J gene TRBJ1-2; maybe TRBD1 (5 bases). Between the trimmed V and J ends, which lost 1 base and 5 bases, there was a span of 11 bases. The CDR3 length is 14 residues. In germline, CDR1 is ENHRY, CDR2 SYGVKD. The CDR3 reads CAISELGTSYGYTF. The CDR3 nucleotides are TGTGCCATCAGTGAGTTGGGGACTTCATATGGCTACACCTTC.

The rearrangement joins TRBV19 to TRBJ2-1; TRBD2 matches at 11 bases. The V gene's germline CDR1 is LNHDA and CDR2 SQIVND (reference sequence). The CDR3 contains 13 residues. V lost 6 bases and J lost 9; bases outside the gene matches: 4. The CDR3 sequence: CASSPTSGGEQFF. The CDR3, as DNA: TGTGCCAGTAGCCCCACTAGCGGGGGTGAGCAGTTCTTC.

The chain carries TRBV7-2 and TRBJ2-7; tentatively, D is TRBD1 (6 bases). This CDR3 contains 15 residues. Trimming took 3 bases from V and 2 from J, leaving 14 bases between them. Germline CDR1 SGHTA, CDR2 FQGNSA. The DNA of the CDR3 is TGTGCCAGCAGCTTGATCTGGACAGAGACCTACGAGCAGTACTTC. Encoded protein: CASSLIWTETYEQYF.

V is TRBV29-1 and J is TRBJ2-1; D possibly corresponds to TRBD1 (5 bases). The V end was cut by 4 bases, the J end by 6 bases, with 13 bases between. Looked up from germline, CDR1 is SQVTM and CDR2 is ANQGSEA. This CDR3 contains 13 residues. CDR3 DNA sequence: TGCAGCGTTGGAATTATGGGGCCCAATGAGCAGTTCTTC. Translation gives CSVGIMGPNEQFF.

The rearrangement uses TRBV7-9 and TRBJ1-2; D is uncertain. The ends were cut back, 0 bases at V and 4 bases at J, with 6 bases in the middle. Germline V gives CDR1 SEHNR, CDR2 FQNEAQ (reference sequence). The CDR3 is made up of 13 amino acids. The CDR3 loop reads CASSLAGSYGYTF. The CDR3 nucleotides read TGTGCCAGCAGCTTAGCAGGGAGCTATGGCTACACCTTC.